This T cell receptor beta chain comes out of a study of blood T cell repertoires in COVID-19. About the study: The analysed material was cDNA or gDNA that came from T cells, B-cell-depleted T cells, or PBMCs.

Only in-frame clones appear in the TCRdb table, and some are missing; sequencing was by immunoSEQ multiplex PCR. This table holds 40,000 to 65,000 clones, approximately 90% found once. The sequence was collected from an elderly man with acute or convalescent COVID-19. Material for sequencing was peripheral blood.

DNA for the CDR3: TGTGCCAGCAGTGTGACCGACTCTAACACTGAAGCTTTCTTT. It translates to CASSVTDSNTEAFF. The chain uses TRBV2 and TRBJ1-1; D is unresolved. The V end was cut by 4 bases, the J end by 2 bases, with 11 bases between. CDR1 is SNHLY and CDR2 is FYNNEI in the germline V gene. The CDR3 is made up of 14 amino acids.